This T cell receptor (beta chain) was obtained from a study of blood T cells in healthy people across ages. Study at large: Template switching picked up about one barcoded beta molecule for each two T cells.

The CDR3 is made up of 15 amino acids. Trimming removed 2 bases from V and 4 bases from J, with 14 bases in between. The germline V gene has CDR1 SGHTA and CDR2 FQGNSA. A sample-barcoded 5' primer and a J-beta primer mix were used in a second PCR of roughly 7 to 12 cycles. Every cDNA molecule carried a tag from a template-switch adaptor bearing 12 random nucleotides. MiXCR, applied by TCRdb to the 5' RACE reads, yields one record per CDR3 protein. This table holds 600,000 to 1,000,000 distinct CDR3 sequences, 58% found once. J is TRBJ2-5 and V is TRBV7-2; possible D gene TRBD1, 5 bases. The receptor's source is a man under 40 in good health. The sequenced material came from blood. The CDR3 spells CASSLQGYQTETQYF. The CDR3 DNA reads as TGTGCCAGCAGCTTACAGGGCTACCAAACAGAGACCCAGTACTTC.